One and the same sample provided the 27 T cell receptor beta chains below, sequenced in a study of shared clonotypes between healthy human individuals. TCRdb keeps only in-frame clones here, not all; method: immunoSEQ multiplex PCR. The table lists 2,100,000 or so clones, approximately 94% of them singletons, with around 0.13% in the top ten. Sample: naive CD4+ T cells sorted from blood. Subset of the sample: CD45RA+ positively selected. Every receptor here comes from a man aged 18 to 30 in good health.

On this clone: The same CDR3 is also encoded by other DNA sequences in this sample. The rearrangement links TRBV10-3 to TRBJ1-1; D remains unclear. V lost 4 bases and J 1 base, leaving 7 bases between the germline ends. The CDR3 contains 13 residues. CDR1 is ENHRY, CDR2 SYGVKD, per germline. The CDR3 loop is CAISGTGNTEAFF. CDR3 nucleotide sequence: TGTGCCATCAGTGGGACGGGGAACACTGAAGCTTTCTTT.

The chain carries TRBV6-1 and TRBJ2-7; 8 bases are shared with TRBD1. Germline trimming cut 7 bases from V and 1 base from J; bases unmatched to any gene: 6. Germline V gives CDR1 MNHNS, CDR2 SASEGT. The CDR3 runs to 14 residues. CDR3 sequence reads: CASKDRAGSYEQYF. CDR3 bases: TGTGCCAGCAAGGACAGGGCCGGGTCCTACGAGCAGTACTTC.

The J gene is TRBJ2-1, the V gene TRBV30, with D unclear. CDR3 length: 11 residues. Germline lookup yields CDR1 GTSNPN and CDR2 SVGIG (reference sequence). V was trimmed by 2 bases and J by 6 bases, leaving 5 bases between them. CDR3 sequence (DNA): TGTGCCTGGAGTTTTAGCAATGAGCAGTTCTTC. It specifies CAWSFSNEQFF.

Remarks on this clone: This CDR3 is also generated by other DNA sequences in the sample. The V gene is TRBV7-2, the J gene TRBJ2-7, with D perhaps matching TRBD1 or TRBD2 (5 bases each). This CDR3 has 14 residues. Trimming left V 1 base short and J 2 bases short, with 9 bases between. Germline V lookup: CDR1 SGHTA, CDR2 FQGNSA. CDR3: CASSLVGRAYEQYF. Written as DNA, the CDR3 is TGTGCCAGCAGCTTAGTGGGGCGGGCCTACGAGCAGTACTTC.

V gene TRBV6-6 combines with J gene TRBJ2-7; 9 bases map to TRBD1. Germline CDR1 and CDR2: MNHNY and SVGAGI (reference sequence). Trimming at V came to 6 bases and at J to 4 bases, leaving 7 bases not matched to a gene. This CDR3 is 14 amino acids long. Here the CDR3 DNA reads TGTGCCAGCAGATTACAGGGGGCAGGGTACGAGCAGTACTTC. Translating it yields CASRLQGAGYEQYF.

With regard to this clone: Other nucleotide sequences from this sample produce the same CDR3. The rearrangement links TRBV5-1 to TRBJ1-1, with D possibly matching TRBD1 (6 bases). Germline-derived CDR1 and CDR2 are SGHRS and YFSETQ. The CDR3 extends over 12 amino acids. V was shortened by 7 bases and J by 4 bases, with 11 bases between the two germline ends. The DNA for the CDR3 is TGCGCCAGCGGCCAAGGGGGCACTGAAGCTTTCTTT. This encodes CASGQGGTEAFF.

The rearrangement joins TRBV19 to TRBJ1-5, with TRBD1 matching over 12 bases. The CDR3 sequence is 17 residues long. Trimming cost V 6 bases and J 5 bases; bases outside gene matches: 11. Germline V lookup: CDR1 LNHDA, CDR2 SQIVND (reference sequence). The CDR3 spells CASRETGTGGAYQPQHF. The DNA of the CDR3 is TGTGCCAGTAGGGAAACCGGGACAGGGGGCGCGTATCAGCCCCAGCATTTT.

This clone appeared a few times. This sample also contains other DNA sequences that code for the same CDR3. The chain has TRBV18 and TRBJ1-3; no definite D call. The CDR3 length is 15 residues. CDR1 is KGHSH, CDR2 LQKENI, per germline. Deletions cut 2 bases from V and 0 bases from J, with 8 bases between. The CDR3 protein is CASSPSPISGNTIYF. For the CDR3, the DNA is TGTGCCAGCTCACCAAGCCCAATCTCTGGAAACACCATATATTTT.

The chain is built from TRBV5-6 and TRBJ2-7; no definite D call. This CDR3 contains 13 residues. The V and J ends lost 1 base and 6 bases respectively, with 11 bases between them. Germline V gene sequence: CDR1 SGHDT, CDR2 YYEEEE. CDR3 sequence reads: CASSLLVYGEQYF. The CDR3, as DNA: TGTGCCAGCAGCTTGTTAGTCTACGGCGAGCAGTACTTC.

The chain joins TRBV14 to TRBJ2-5; D is perhaps TRBD1 (6 bases). Trimming left V 4 bases short and J 1 base short, with 13 bases between. The CDR3 runs to 15 residues. Germline V CDR1 and CDR2: SGHDN, FVKESK. The CDR3 loop reads CASSRTASLQETQYF. The CDR3 coding sequence is TGTGCCAGCAGCCGGACAGCCAGCCTCCAAGAGACCCAGTACTTC.

Concerning this clone: Other DNA variants within this sample encode the same CDR3. V is TRBV27 and J is TRBJ1-1; 8 bases match TRBD1. This CDR3 region has 13 residues. From germline, CDR1 is MNHEY and CDR2 SMNVEV (reference sequence). V dropped 5 bases and J dropped 7; count of bases not matched to a gene: 6. The chain's CDR3 is CASSPWTGREAFF. The CDR3 coding sequence is TGTGCCAGCAGTCCCTGGACAGGGCGTGAAGCTTTCTTT.

With respect to this clone: Other nucleotide sequences from this sample produce the same CDR3. V and J are TRBV10-3 and TRBJ1-5, with unresolved D. Trimming took 6 bases from V and 1 from J, leaving 4 bases between them. The CDR3 totals 12 residues. The germline gives CDR1 ENHRY, CDR2 SYGVKD. CDR3 sequence reads: CAIRDSNQPQHF. CDR3 nucleotide sequence: TGTGCCATCAGAGACAGCAATCAGCCCCAGCATTTT.

The chain carries TRBV10-3 and TRBJ1-1; D unresolved. V lost 0 bases to trimming and J lost 1 base, with 9 bases between them. Looked up from germline, CDR1 is ENHRY and CDR2 is SYGVKD. The CDR3 sequence is 15 residues long. The CDR3 DNA is TGTGCCATCAGTGAGTCGGCAGTGAGGAACACTGAAGCTTTCTTT. This gives the protein CAISESAVRNTEAFF.

This clone was seen a single time. The chain uses TRBV28 and TRBJ1-4, with a weak D call TRBD1 (5 bases). Per the germline V gene, CDR1 is MDHEN and CDR2 is SYDVKM. Trimming shortened V by 3 bases and J by 1 base, and 9 bases separated the two germline ends. This CDR3 region has 15 residues. CDR3 in DNA: TGTGCCAGCAGTTTCGGGGGAGTAACTAATGAAAAACTGTTTTTT. It yields the protein CASSFGGVTNEKLFF.

The genes are TRBV6-5 and TRBJ1-5, with D perhaps TRBD1 (6 bases). This CDR3 is 14 amino acids long. From germline, CDR1 is MNHEY and CDR2 SVGAGI. Trimming took off 0 bases at V and 8 bases at J, with 11 bases between the two ends. As DNA, the CDR3 is TGTGCCAGCAGTTACTCGCAGGGGAGGAAGCCCCAGCATTTT. It specifies CASSYSQGRKPQHF.

This clone has only one observation. The V and J genes are TRBV11-3 and TRBJ2-3; either TRBD1 or TRBD2 may fit D (6 bases each). This CDR3 has 14 amino acids. Germline loops: CDR1 SGHNT, CDR2 YENEEA. V was clipped by 5 bases and J by 6 bases, with 15 bases between them. The chain's CDR3 is CASSIEGGADTQYF. The CDR3 nucleotides are TGTGCCAGCAGCATCGAGGGGGGAGCGGATACGCAGTATTTT.

J is TRBJ2-7 and V is TRBV5-1, with D possibly being TRBD1 (7 bases). The CDR3 is made up of 15 amino acids. V shed 1 base and J shed 3 bases, with 14 bases lying between them. Germline assignment: CDR1 SGHRS and CDR2 YFSETQ. This CDR3 reads CASSLQGGLGYEQYF. The CDR3 DNA reads as TGCGCCAGCAGCTTGCAGGGGGGACTGGGCTACGAGCAGTACTTC. The variable domain in full, with the rest retrieved from reference TRBV5-1 and TRBJ2-7, is KAGVTQTPRYLIKTRGQQVTLSCSPISGHRSVSWYQQTPGQGLQFLFEYFSETQRNKGNFPGRFSGRQFSNSRSEMNVSTLELGDSALYLCASSLQGGLGYEQYFGPGTRLTVT.

The CDR3 loop is CAGTGGTVYTGELFF. The CDR3 DNA is TGTGCCGGGACTGGGGGGACGGTGTACACCGGGGAGCTGTTTTTT. This sequence joins TRBV2 and TRBJ2-2, with a weak D call TRBD2 (6 bases). The germline V and J ends were trimmed by 11 bases and 3 bases, with 19 bases remaining between them. CDR3 size: 15 residues. Germline CDR1 and CDR2: SNHLY and FYNNEI.

CDR3 region: CASSLVSRGNQPQHF. DNA of the CDR3: TGTGCCAGCAGCTTGGTATCCAGGGGAAATCAGCCCCAGCATTTT. The chain couples TRBV5-5 to TRBJ1-5, with D maybe TRBD1 (6 bases). Germline V lookup: CDR1 SGHKS, CDR2 YYEKEE (reference sequence). The V end was cut by 0 bases, the J end by 4 bases, with 11 bases between. This CDR3 is built from 15 residues.

The chain has TRBV15 and TRBJ1-1; D remains unclear. Germline CDR1 reads LNHNV; CDR2 reads YYDKDF (reference sequence). The CDR3 is 13 amino acids. Trimming removed 3 bases from V and 1 base from J, with 6 bases in between. CDR3 protein: CATSRKWNTEAFF. For the CDR3, the DNA is TGTGCCACCAGCAGGAAGTGGAACACTGAAGCTTTCTTT.

This chain uses TRBV2 with TRBJ1-5; 9 positions agree with TRBD1. The V and J ends lost 4 bases and 7 bases, in that order; junction bases with no gene match: 11. The CDR3 runs 16 residues. Per germline, CDR1 SNHLY and CDR2 FYNNEI. CDR3 DNA sequence: TGTGCCAGCAGTGCTGAGGGGACAGGGTTTCGGCAGCCCCAGCATTTT. Its protein product is CASSAEGTGFRQPQHF.

The chain combines TRBV28 with TRBJ1-5; D is uncertain. Trimming cost V 6 bases and J 0 bases, with 18 bases left between them. Germline CDR1 is MDHEN and CDR2 is SYDVKM. The CDR3 is 17 residues long. The CDR3 DNA reads TGTGCCAGCAGCCCCGACACCTTCTTGTATAGCAATCAGCCCCAGCATTTT. Its protein is CASSPDTFLYSNQPQHF.

The chain has TRBV28 and TRBJ1-4, with 11 bases that match TRBD1. The J segment lost 8 bases and the V segment lost 7 bases, leaving 9 bases of the junction unmatched. Germline V gene lookup returns CDR1 MDHEN and CDR2 SYDVKM. The CDR3 covers 15 residues. The CDR3 spells CASTQGGQGDEKLFF. The CDR3 DNA follows: TGTGCCAGCACCCAAGGGGGACAGGGGGACGAAAAACTGTTTTTT.

For the CDR3, the DNA is TGTGCCAGCAGCAGAGGGGTCACCTACACAGATACGCAGTATTTT. This codes for CASSRGVTYTDTQYF. V is TRBV11-2 and J is TRBJ2-3; D is possibly TRBD1 or TRBD2 (5 bases each). The CDR3 spans 15 residues. V lost 5 bases to trimming and J lost 2 bases, with 14 bases between them. Per germline, CDR1 SGHAT and CDR2 FQNNGV.

V gene TRBV9 combines with J gene TRBJ1-4; D gene unclear. The germline gives CDR1 SGDLS, CDR2 YYNGEE. V dropped 0 bases and J dropped 4 bases, with 4 bases sitting between them. This CDR3 has 13 amino acids. In DNA, the CDR3 is TGTGCCAGCAGCGTAGGGAGTAATGAAAAACTGTTTTTT. Translating gives CASSVGSNEKLFF.

The V gene is TRBV4-3, the J gene TRBJ2-7; 10 bases map to TRBD2. J lost 9 bases, V lost 0 bases, and 11 bases had no gene match. The CDR3 runs to 16 residues. Germline V lookup: CDR1 LGHNA, CDR2 YSLEER. DNA for the CDR3: TGCGCCAGCAGCCAAGATCGAAGCGGGAGGGCGTCTGGGCAGTACTTC. Translation gives CASSQDRSGRASGQYF.

This rearrangement joins TRBV7-9 to TRBJ2-1; 12 positions match TRBD2. Germline CDR1 SEHNR, CDR2 FQNEAQ (reference sequence). Trimming cost V 5 bases and J 3 bases; bases outside gene matches: 5. The CDR3 contains 16 residues. The CDR3 region is CASSARTSGDYNEQFF. The DNA of the CDR3 is TGTGCCAGCAGCGCGCGGACTAGCGGGGACTACAATGAGCAGTTCTTC.